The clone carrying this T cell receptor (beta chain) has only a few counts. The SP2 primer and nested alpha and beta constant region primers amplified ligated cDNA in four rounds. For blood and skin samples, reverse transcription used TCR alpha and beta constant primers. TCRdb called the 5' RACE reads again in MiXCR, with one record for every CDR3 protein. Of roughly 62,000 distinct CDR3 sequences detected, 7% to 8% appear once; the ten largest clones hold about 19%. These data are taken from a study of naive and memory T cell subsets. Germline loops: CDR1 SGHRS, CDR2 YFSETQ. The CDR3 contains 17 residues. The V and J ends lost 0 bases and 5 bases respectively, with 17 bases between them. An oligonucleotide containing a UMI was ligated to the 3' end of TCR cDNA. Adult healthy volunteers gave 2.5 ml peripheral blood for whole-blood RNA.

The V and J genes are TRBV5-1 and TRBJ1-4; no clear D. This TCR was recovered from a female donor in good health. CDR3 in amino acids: CASSLAGSVGTNEKLFF. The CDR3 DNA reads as TGCGCCAGCAGCTTGGCCGGCTCGGTCGGAACAAATGAAAAACTGTTTTTT.